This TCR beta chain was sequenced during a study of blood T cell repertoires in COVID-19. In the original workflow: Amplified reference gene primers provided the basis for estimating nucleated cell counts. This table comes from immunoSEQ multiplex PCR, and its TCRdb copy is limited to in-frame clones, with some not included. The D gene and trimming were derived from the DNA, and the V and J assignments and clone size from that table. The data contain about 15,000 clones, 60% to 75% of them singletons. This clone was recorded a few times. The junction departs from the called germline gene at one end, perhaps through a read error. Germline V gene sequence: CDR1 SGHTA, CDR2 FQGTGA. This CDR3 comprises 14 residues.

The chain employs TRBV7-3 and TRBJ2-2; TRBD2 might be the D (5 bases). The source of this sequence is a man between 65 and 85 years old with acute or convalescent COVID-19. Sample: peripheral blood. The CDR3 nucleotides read TGTGCCAGCAGCTTCGAGCGCGAACACCGGGGAGCTGTTTTT. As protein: CASSFEREHRGAVF.